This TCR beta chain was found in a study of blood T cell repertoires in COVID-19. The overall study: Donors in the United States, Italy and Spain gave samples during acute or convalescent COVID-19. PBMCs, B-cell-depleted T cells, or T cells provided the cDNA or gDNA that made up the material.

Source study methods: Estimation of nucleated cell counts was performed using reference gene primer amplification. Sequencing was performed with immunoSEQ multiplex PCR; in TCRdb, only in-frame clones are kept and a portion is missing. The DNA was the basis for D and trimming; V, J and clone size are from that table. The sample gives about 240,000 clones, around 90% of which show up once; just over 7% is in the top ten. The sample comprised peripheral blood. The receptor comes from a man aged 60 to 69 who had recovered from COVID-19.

The CDR3: CASSQVRHANSPLHF. Here the CDR3 DNA reads TGTGCCAGCAGCCAAGTAAGACACGCGAATTCACCCCTCCACTTT. V and J are TRBV3-1 (or the pseudogene TRBV3-2) and TRBJ1-6; D remains unclear. Germline lookup yields CDR1 LGHDT and CDR2 YNNKEL (reference sequence). V was cut by 1 base and J by 7 bases, with 11 bases left in between. This CDR3 has 15 amino acids.